What follows describes a single T cell receptor (beta chain). Its specificity is unknown. CDR1 MNHNS and CDR2 SASEGT come from the germline V gene. V lost 6 bases, J lost 5 bases, and 7 bases lay in between. The CDR3 sequence is 11 residues long. Repertoires were generated with immunoSEQ multiplex PCR, while TCRdb's copy carries only in-frame clones and drops some. The repertoire holds approximately 160,000 clones, with under 95% as singletons. These data come from a study of OX40 agonist ivuxolimab in advanced cancers. Across the study: Melanoma, hepatocellular carcinoma, head and neck or renal cell cancer occurred in dose-escalation patients. Under the entry rules, prior anti-PD-1, anti-PD-L1 or anti-CTLA-4 therapy was allowed, and about 40% had some.

Study-level results: With doses of 0.1 to 3.0 mg/kg, CD4+ and CD8+ blood T cells had undergone clonal expansion by week 6.

With baseline, cycle 4 day 1, and cycle 7 day 1 as timepoints, blood was sampled. The TCR comes from an adult with an advanced solid tumor such as melanoma, head and neck, liver or kidney cancer. The specimen comprised CD4+ or CD8+ T cells sorted from blood, sampled in a trial of the OX40 agonist ivuxolimab. V and J are TRBV6-1 and TRBJ2-5; no definite D call. This CDR3 reads CASSPWETQYF. The CDR3 nucleotides read TGTGCCAGCAGCCCATGGGAGACCCAGTACTTC.